Following are 26 T cell receptor beta chains from one sample sequenced in a study of circulating tumor DNA in untreated peripheral T-cell lymphoma. The table came from immunoSEQ multiplex PCR; TCRdb's copy has only in-frame clones and leaves some out. The repertoire has roughly 7,000 clones, roughly 80% of them found once; the top ten carry 25% to 30%. Sequences were obtained from tumor tissue. Every receptor here comes from a human donor with peripheral T-cell lymphoma.

This chain connects TRBV6-7 to TRBJ1-1; unclear D gene. TRBV6-7 is filed as an ORF, its function uncertain. The CDR3 loop spans 11 amino acids. V dropped 7 bases and J dropped 7 bases, with 10 bases sitting between them. CDR3 DNA sequence: TGTGCCAGCATTCAAGCTTTTGAAGCTTTCTTT. Its protein is CASIQAFEAFF.

V gene TRBV6-8 combines with J gene TRBJ2-7; no definite D call. The CDR3 covers 12 residues. V dropped 6 bases and J dropped 1 base, with 7 bases sitting between them. Germline V gene lookup returns CDR1 MNHGY and CDR2 SAAAGT. CDR3 region: CASSPGSYEQYF. The CDR3 coding sequence is TGTGCCAGCAGCCCTGGATCCTACGAGCAGTACTTC.

The DNA of the CDR3 is TGTGCCAGTAGTATCAGGCCCAGGGACTATGGCTACACCTTC. Translation gives CASSIRPRDYGYTF. This chain uses TRBV19 with TRBJ1-2, with D possibly matching TRBD1 (5 bases). V lost 3 bases and J 3 bases, leaving 11 bases between the germline ends. CDR1 is LNHDA, CDR2 SQIVND, per germline (reference sequence). The CDR3 totals 14 residues.

The rearrangement joins TRBV19 to TRBJ2-7, with TRBD1 matching 8 bases. Germline V gives CDR1 LNHDA, CDR2 SQIVND (reference sequence). The CDR3 length is 13 residues. The ends lost 7 bases at V and 6 bases at J; junction bases unmatched: 8. The CDR3 region has the DNA TGTGCCAGTAATGGAGGACAGGGACTCGAGCAGTACTTC. It specifies CASNGGQGLEQYF.

The V and J genes are TRBV28 and TRBJ2-7; TRBD1 matches at 8 bases. Germline CDR1 and CDR2: MDHEN and SYDVKM. V trimming: 9 bases; J trimming: 3 bases; junction bases outside the gene matches: 10. CDR3 length: 14 amino acids. CDR3 DNA: TGTGCCAGTTGGCGGGACAGGCTTAACTACGAGCAGTACTTC. This encodes CASWRDRLNYEQYF. Combining the CDR3 with reference TRBV28 and TRBJ2-7 gives the whole variable domain DVKVTQSSRYLVKRTGEKVFLECVQDMDHENMFWYRQDPGLGLRLIYFSYDVKMKEKGDIPEGYSVSREKKERFSLILESASTNQTSMYLCASWRDRLNYEQYFGPGTRLTVT.

V and J are TRBV5-1 and TRBJ2-5; D is perhaps TRBD2 (6 bases). Germline CDR1 and CDR2: SGHRS and YFSETQ. The CDR3 sequence is 14 residues long. Trimming removed 4 bases from V and 4 bases from J, with 14 bases in between. DNA of the CDR3: TGCGCCAGCAGCCCCGGGACTTCGTCAGAGACCCAGTACTTC. Translating gives CASSPGTSSETQYF.

The V and J genes are TRBV29-1 and TRBJ1-1; possibly TRBD1 for D (5 bases). From germline, CDR1 is SQVTM and CDR2 ANQGSEA. CDR3 length: 13 residues. With 7 bases removed from V and 3 bases from J, the gap between germline ends came to 15 bases. The CDR3 region has the DNA TGCAGCGCCGCTCTCGCCAGGGACACTGAAGCTTTCTTT. It codes for CSAALARDTEAFF. The full variable domain, its missing parts supplied by reference TRBV29-1 and TRBJ1-1, is SAVISQKPSRDICQRGTSLTIQCQVDSQVTMMFWYRQQPGQSLTLIATANQGSEATYESGFVIDKFPISRPNLTFSTLTVSNMSPEDSSIYLCSAALARDTEAFFGQGTRLTVV.

The chain has TRBV29-1 and TRBJ2-1; possibly TRBD1 for D (5 bases). Germline loops: CDR1 SQVTM, CDR2 ANQGSEA. This CDR3 region has 15 residues. Trimming took off 7 bases at V and 8 bases at J, with 24 bases between the two ends. CDR3 region: CSARMQGKRIDEQFF. The DNA of the CDR3 is TGCAGCGCCAGAATGCAGGGTAAACGTATCGATGAGCAGTTCTTC.

The chain recombines TRBV19 with TRBJ1-2; 8 nucleotides match TRBD1. The CDR3 sequence is 11 residues long. CDR1 and CDR2 (germline): LNHDA, SQIVND (reference sequence). Trimming at V came to 10 bases and at J to 9 bases, leaving 7 bases not matched to a gene. DNA of the CDR3: TGTGCCACGCGACAGGGGTTCAGCTACACCTTC. Its translation is CATRQGFSYTF. The full variable domain, completed using reference TRBV19 and TRBJ1-2, is DGGITQSPKYLFRKEGQNVTLSCEQNLNHDAMYWYRQDPGQGLRLIYYSQIVNDFQKGDIAEGYSVSREKKESFPLTVTSAQKNPTAFYLCATRQGFSYTFGSGTRLTVV.

This sequence joins TRBV19 and TRBJ1-1; weak D call: TRBD1 (6 bases). Germline V CDR1 and CDR2: LNHDA, SQIVND (reference sequence). This CDR3 region has 15 residues. V lost 0 bases to trimming and J lost 3 bases, with 11 bases between them. CDR3 region: CASSIEEGGDTEAFF. DNA for the CDR3: TGTGCCAGTAGTATAGAGGAGGGGGGGGACACTGAAGCTTTCTTT.

This clone was detected only a few times. At one boundary the junction diverges from the germline segment, which might be a read error. The chain has TRBV18 and TRBJ1-1; D is ambiguous. CDR3 length equals 14 residues. Germline V gene data show CDR1 as KGHSH and CDR2 as LQKENI. CDR3 bases: TGTGTCAGCTCACCACTGAGGCAGGACACTGAAGCTTTCTTT. Its protein is CVSSPLRQDTEAFF. The entire variable domain, with the rest obtained from reference TRBV18 and TRBJ1-1, is as follows: NAGVMQNPRHLVRRRGQEARLRCSPMKGHSHVYWYRQLPEEGLKFMVYLQKENIIDESGMPKERFSAEFPKEGPSILRIQQVVRGDSAAYFCVSSPLRQDTEAFFGQGTRLTVV.

The CDR3 DNA reads TGTGCCAGCAGTTACTCGATGGCGGGGGCTTTCACCGGGGAGCTGTTTTTT. It codes for CASSYSMAGAFTGELFF. The chain uses TRBV6-8 and TRBJ2-2; maybe TRBD2 (7 bases). The CDR3 is 17 amino acids. Between the trimmed V and J ends, which lost 0 bases and 4 bases, there was a span of 15 bases. The germline V gene has CDR1 MNHGY and CDR2 SAAAGT.

The V gene is TRBV28, the J gene TRBJ1-2, with 7 bases matching TRBD1. Per germline, CDR1 MDHEN and CDR2 SYDVKM. This CDR3 has 14 residues. Trimming at V came to 2 bases and at J to 9 bases, leaving 9 bases not matched to a gene. Written as DNA, the CDR3 is TGTGCCAGCAGTTTAACAGGGGCCCTGGGTCGCTACACCTTC. Its translation: CASSLTGALGRYTF.

The rearrangement links TRBV6-8 to TRBJ2-7; the D call may be TRBD1 or TRBD2 (6 bases each). V was trimmed by 6 bases and J by 2 bases, leaving 17 bases between them. Germline CDR1 is MNHGY and CDR2 is SAAAGT. The CDR3 is 15 residues long. CDR3 in DNA: TGTGCCAGCAGGACCCCGATAAGGGGGGCCTACGAGCAGTACTTC. Protein sequence: CASRTPIRGAYEQYF.

The chain recombines TRBV6-8 with TRBJ2-7, with D possibly matching TRBD2 (6 bases). CDR1 is MNHGY and CDR2 is SAAAGT in the germline V gene. The CDR3 runs 14 residues. Between the trimmed V and J ends, which lost 5 bases and 8 bases, there was a span of 19 bases. As DNA, the CDR3 is TGTGCCAGCAGTGCTAGTGGGGGGATAGGCAAGCAGTACTTC. This encodes CASSASGGIGKQYF.

This chain uses TRBV2 with TRBJ2-2, with 10 bases aligning to TRBD2. CDR1 and CDR2 (germline): SNHLY, FYNNEI. CDR3 size: 16 residues. Trimming removed 6 bases from V and 3 bases from J; junction bases left unmatched: 7. The CDR3, as DNA: TGTGCCAGCAGGGTTAATAGCGGGGGGCACACCGGGGAGCTGTTTTTT. It encodes CASRVNSGGHTGELFF.

The genes are TRBV12-5 and TRBJ2-2; no definite D call. Germline V CDR1 and CDR2: LGHNT, FRNRAP. This CDR3 has 14 amino acids. Trimming took off 5 bases at V and 3 bases at J, with 10 bases between the two ends. CDR3 loop: CASGPPLYTGELFF. The DNA for the CDR3 is TGTGCTAGTGGTCCGCCTCTTTACACCGGGGAGCTGTTTTTT.

This clone was observed a single time. CDR3 sequence (DNA): TGTGCCAGCTCCGGGAGTATTGTTAACTATGGCTACACCTTC. It encodes CASSGSIVNYGYTF. The V gene is TRBV28, the J gene TRBJ1-2; the D is unclear. CDR1 is MDHEN, CDR2 SYDVKM, per germline. V was trimmed by 8 bases and J by 1 base, leaving 14 bases between them. This CDR3 comprises 14 residues.

The chain is built from TRBV2 and TRBJ1-1; D gene uncertain. The CDR3 sequence is 12 residues long. V was trimmed by 6 bases and J by 1 base, leaving 6 bases between them. Germline loops: CDR1 SNHLY, CDR2 FYNNEI. In DNA form, the CDR3 reads TGTGCCAGCAGACCAAGGAACACTGAAGCTTTCTTT. Residues: CASRPRNTEAFF.

This clone was detected a few times. This chain links TRBV15 with TRBJ1-1, with D uncertain. The CDR3 consists of 18 residues. CDR1 and CDR2 (germline): LNHNV, YYDKDF (reference sequence). The V end lost 5 bases, the J end lost 0 bases, and 22 bases lay between the germline ends. The CDR3 loop reads CATSWAPTGVRLNTEAFF. CDR3 nucleotide sequence: TGTGCCACCAGCTGGGCCCCGACGGGAGTAAGATTGAACACTGAAGCTTTCTTT.

The chain has TRBV28 and TRBJ2-7; possibly TRBD1 or TRBD2 for D (5 bases each). V dropped 3 bases and J dropped 2 bases, with 11 bases sitting between them. This CDR3 has 14 residues. Germline CDR1 reads MDHEN; CDR2 reads SYDVKM. The CDR3 DNA reads TGTGCCAGCAGTTTGGGACGGTCAACCTACGAGCAGTACTTC. Translated, it gives CASSLGRSTYEQYF.

The gene calls are TRBV19 and TRBJ1-3; maybe TRBD1 (6 bases). Germline V CDR1 and CDR2: LNHDA, SQIVND (reference sequence). The CDR3 totals 16 residues. V was clipped by 5 bases and J by 7 bases, with 21 bases between them. CDR3 DNA: TGTGCCAGTAGTCCCGGCTCTCAACAGGGAAGGAACACCATATATTTT. Its protein product is CASSPGSQQGRNTIYF.

This chain joins TRBV19 and TRBJ2-5, with D maybe TRBD1 (5 bases). Trimming took off 3 bases at V and 5 bases at J, with 13 bases between the two ends. The germline gives CDR1 LNHDA, CDR2 SQIVND (reference sequence). The CDR3 loop spans 14 amino acids. This CDR3 reads CASSMAGPAETQYF. The CDR3 DNA sequence: TGTGCCAGTAGTATGGCAGGGCCGGCGGAGACCCAGTACTTC.

The sample holds one count of this clone. The genes are TRBV15 and TRBJ2-5, with D maybe TRBD1 (6 bases). Per germline, CDR1 LNHNV and CDR2 YYDKDF (reference sequence). V lost 0 bases and J 3 bases, leaving 11 bases between the germline ends. This CDR3 spans 15 amino acids. In DNA form, the CDR3 reads TGTGCCACCAGCAGAGACGAGACAGGTGAAGAGACCCAGTACTTC. Translating it yields CATSRDETGEETQYF.

This clone showed up just a few times. The rearrangement links TRBV28 to TRBJ2-7; the D gene is possibly TRBD1 (6 bases). The V end lost 0 bases, the J end lost 4 bases, and 13 bases lay between the germline ends. Germline lookup yields CDR1 MDHEN and CDR2 SYDVKM. The CDR3 is made up of 15 amino acids. CDR3 coding DNA: TGTGCCAGCAGTTTATGGGCAGGGGAATTGTACGAGCAGTACTTC. Its protein is CASSLWAGELYEQYF.

The gene calls are TRBV6-8 and TRBJ2-7, with D possibly called TRBD1 or TRBD2 (5 bases each). V lost 5 bases, J lost 2 bases, and 10 bases lay in between. The germline V gene has CDR1 MNHGY and CDR2 SAAAGT. The CDR3 has 13 residues. The CDR3 reads CASSDTGPYEQYF. CDR3 in DNA: TGTGCCAGCAGTGACACGGGACCCTACGAGCAGTACTTC.